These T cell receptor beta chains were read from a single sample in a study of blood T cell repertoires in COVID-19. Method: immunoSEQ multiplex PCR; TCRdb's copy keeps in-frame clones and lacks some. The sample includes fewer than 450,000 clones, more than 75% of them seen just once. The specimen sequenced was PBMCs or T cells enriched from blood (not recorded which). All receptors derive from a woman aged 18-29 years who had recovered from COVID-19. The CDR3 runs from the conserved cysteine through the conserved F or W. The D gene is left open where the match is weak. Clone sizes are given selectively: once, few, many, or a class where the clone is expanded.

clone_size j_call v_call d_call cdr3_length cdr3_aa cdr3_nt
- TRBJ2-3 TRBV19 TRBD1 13 CASSEDRGDTQYF TGTGCCAGTAGCGAGGACAGGGGGGATACGCAGTATTTT
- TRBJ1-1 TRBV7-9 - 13 CASSAPTDTEAFF TGTGCCAGCAGCGCCCCAACGGACACTGAAGCTTTCTTT
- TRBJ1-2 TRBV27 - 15 CASSFSGSRNYGYTF TGTGCCAGCAGTTTCAGCGGGTCACGAAACTATGGCTACACCTTC
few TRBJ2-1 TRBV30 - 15 CAWSPFTGRGNEQFF TGTGCCTGGAGTCCGTTCACCGGACGAGGGAATGAGCAGTTCTTC
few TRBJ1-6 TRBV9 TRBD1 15 CASSAGTGKNSPLHF TGTGCCAGCAGCGCGGGGACAGGGAAAAATTCACCCCTCCACTTT
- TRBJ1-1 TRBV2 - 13 CASRIGGNTEAFF TGTGCCAGCAGGATCGGGGGGAACACTGAAGCTTTCTTT
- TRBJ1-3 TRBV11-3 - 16 CASSFSRFGEGNTIYF TGTGCCAGCAGCTTTTCCCGCTTTGGAGAAGGAAACACCATATATTTT
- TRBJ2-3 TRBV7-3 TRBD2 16 CASSYGTSGLTDTQYF TGTGCCAGCAGTTATGGGACTAGCGGGCTCACAGATACGCAGTATTTT
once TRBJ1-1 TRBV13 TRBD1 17 CASSHRQGGLMNTEAFF TGTGCCAGCAGCCATCGACAGGGGGGCCTCATGAACACTGAAGCTTTCTTT
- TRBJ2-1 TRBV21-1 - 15 CASTILAGRLDEQFF TGTGCCAGCACTATACTAGCGGGGCGTTTGGATGAGCAGTTCTTC
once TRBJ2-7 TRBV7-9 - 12 CASSLFTYEQYF TGTGCCAGCAGCCTATTTACCTACGAGCAGTACTTC
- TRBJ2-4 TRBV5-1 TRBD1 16 CASSAGQGVGKNIQYF TGCGCCAGCAGCGCCGGACAGGGGGTAGGCAAAAACATTCAGTACTTC
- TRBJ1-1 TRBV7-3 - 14 CASSLLGGQTEAFF TGTGCCAGCAGCTTATTAGGTGGACAGACTGAAGCTTTCTTT
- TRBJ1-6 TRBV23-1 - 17 CASSQGSRPGKNSPLHF TGCGCCAGCAGTCAGGGTAGTCGCCCAGGTAAGAATTCACCCCTCCACTTT
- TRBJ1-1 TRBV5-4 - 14 CASSFRAGNTEAFF TGTGCCAGCAGCTTTCGGGCGGGGAACACTGAAGCTTTCTTT
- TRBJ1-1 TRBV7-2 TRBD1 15 CASSYAGTGYTEAFF TGTGCCAGCAGCTACGCCGGGACAGGTTACACTGAAGCTTTCTTT
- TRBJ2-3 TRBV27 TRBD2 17 CASSSLLAGGSTDTQYF TGTGCCAGCAGTTCCCTATTAGCGGGGGGTAGCACAGATACGCAGTATTTT
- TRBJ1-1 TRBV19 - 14 CASSKWTANTEAFF TGTGCCAGTAGTAAGTGGACAGCGAACACTGAAGCTTTCTTT
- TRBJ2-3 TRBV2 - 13 CASGMTGADTQYF TGTGCCAGCGGGATGACAGGCGCAGATACGCAGTATTTT
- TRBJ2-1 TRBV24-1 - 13 CATGGVQGNEQFF TGTGCCACCGGCGGGGTACAAGGCAATGAGCAGTTCTTC
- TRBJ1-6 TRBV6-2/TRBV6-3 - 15 CASSYLSRGGSPLHF TGTGCCAGCAGTTACCTATCCCGCGGTGGATCACCCCTCCACTTT
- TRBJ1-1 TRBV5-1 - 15 CASSLEGHWNTEAFF TGCGCCAGCAGCTTGGAAGGACACTGGAACACTGAAGCTTTCTTT
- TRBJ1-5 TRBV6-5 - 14 CASSRTDSNQPQHF TGTGCCAGCAGTCGGACAGATAGCAATCAGCCCCAGCATTTT
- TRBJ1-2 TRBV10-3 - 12 CAIKTVNYGYTF TGTGCCATCAAGACAGTTAACTATGGCTACACCTTC